These 22 T cell receptor beta chains were sequenced from one sample in a study of blood T cells in healthy people across ages. For the second PCR, which ran for about 6 to 11 cycles, a sample-barcoded 5' primer and a J-beta primer mix were used. Each CDR3 protein is one row after TCRdb ran MiXCR on the 5' RACE reads. The sample lists 1.5 million to 2 million distinct CDR3 sequences; 28% were seen once. Sequencing was carried out using blood. These receptors all come from a woman aged 25-40 years in good health.

The table lists this clonotype with a few counts. This chain uses TRBV7-2 with TRBJ2-5, with D possibly being TRBD1 or TRBD2 (5 bases each). CDR3 length equals 14 residues. V lost 2 bases, J lost 5 bases, and 12 bases lay in between. Germline CDR1 reads SGHTA; CDR2 reads FQGNSA. This CDR3 reads CASSLRGQAETQYF. The CDR3 coding sequence is TGTGCCAGCAGCTTACGGGGCCAGGCTGAGACCCAGTACTTC.

V gene TRBV11-2 combines with J gene TRBJ2-1; TRBD2 aligns across 7 bases. This CDR3 comprises 15 residues. The germline V gene encodes CDR1 SGHAT and CDR2 FQNNGV. V lost 5 bases, J lost 9 bases, and 13 bases stayed unmatched. The CDR3 DNA follows: TGTGCCAGCAGCCCCGCGGCAACTAGCGACGGTGAGCAGTTCTTC. Translation: CASSPAATSDGEQFF.

As DNA, the CDR3 is TGTGCCAGCAGACCCTCAGGGGGCGCGAGCACCGGGGAGCTGTTTTTT. It is translated as CASRPSGGASTGELFF. The rearrangement links TRBV6-2 or TRBV6-3 to TRBJ2-2; 8 bases fit TRBD1. This CDR3 is built from 16 residues. Germline V lookup: CDR1 MNHEY, CDR2 SVGEGT. The ends lost 6 bases at V and 4 bases at J; junction bases unmatched: 10.

Details on this clonotype: One junction end disagrees with the germline gene, perhaps due to a read error. The V call is TRBV7-2, the J call TRBJ2-5; 8 bases agree with TRBD1. The CDR3 length is 14 residues. Per germline, CDR1 SGHTA and CDR2 FQGNSA. The CDR3 protein is CACSFRGLAETQYF. CDR3 in DNA: TGTGCCTGCAGCTTCAGGGGGCTTGCGGAGACCCAGTACTTC.

This clonotype was seen at least ten times. The chain links TRBV6-6 to TRBJ2-7; maybe TRBD1 (6 bases). Trimming took 7 bases from V and 4 from J, leaving 14 bases between them. From germline, CDR1 is MNHNY and CDR2 SVGAGI (reference sequence). The CDR3 is made up of 13 amino acids. The CDR3, as DNA: TGTGCCAGCACCGCCGGACAGTATTACGAGCAGTACTTC. Its protein product is CASTAGQYYEQYF.

This clonotype was found once. The chain has TRBV28 and TRBJ1-2, with unresolved D. V shed 5 bases and J shed 8 bases, with 18 bases lying between them. The CDR3 is 14 residues long. In germline, CDR1 is MDHEN, CDR2 SYDVKM. The CDR3 bases are TGTGCCAGCAGTCTACTACTCTATGCAGGCGGCTACACCTTC. Translated, it gives CASSLLLYAGGYTF.

Here the CDR3 DNA reads TGTGCCAGCAGCTTCCGGGGTGCGTCCGACAGGAGGAACACCGGGGAGCTGTTTTTT. Translated, it gives CASSFRGASDRRNTGELFF. The chain joins TRBV7-6 to TRBJ2-2; weak D call: TRBD1 (6 bases). The V gene's germline CDR1 is SGHVS and CDR2 FNYEAQ. The CDR3 runs 19 residues. The V and J ends lost 3 bases and 1 base respectively, with 21 bases between them. The full variable domain, in which reference TRBV7-6 and TRBJ2-2 provide the parts outside the CDR3, is GAGVSQSPRYKVTKRGQDVALRCDPISGHVSLYWYRQALGQGPEFLTYFNYEAQQDKSGLPNDRFSAERPEGSISTLTIQRTEQRDSAMYRCASSFRGASDRRNTGELFFGEGSRLTVL.

As to this clonotype: This sequence may be a read error, since a much larger clone differs from it by one base. The rearrangement uses TRBV7-9 and TRBJ2-7, with 7 bases matching TRBD2. V lost 5 bases, J lost 0 bases, and 7 bases stayed unmatched. The CDR3 is 15 amino acids. Germline V CDR1 and CDR2: SEHNR, FQNEAQ (reference sequence). CDR3 sequence reads: CASSLTWEGSYEQYF. In DNA, the CDR3 is TGTGCCAGCAGCCTCACCTGGGAGGGCTCCTACGAGCAGTACTTC.

The genes are TRBV27 and TRBJ1-1; TRBD1 matches at 7 bases. Per the germline V gene, CDR1 is MNHEY and CDR2 is SMNVEV (reference sequence). The V segment lost 6 bases and the J segment 3 bases; nucleotides outside the gene matches: 4. CDR3 length equals 13 residues. The CDR3 region has the DNA TGTGCCAGCAGGACCCAGGGGGACACTGAAGCTTTCTTT. It specifies CASRTQGDTEAFF.

As DNA, the CDR3 is TGTGCCAGCTGCTTAGCGGCGGATACGCAGTATTTT. Its translation: CASCLAADTQYF. V usage is TRBV12-3 or TRBV12-4 and J usage is TRBJ2-3; D possibly corresponds to TRBD2 (6 bases). V lost 8 bases to trimming and J lost 6 bases, with 12 bases between them. The length of the CDR3 is 12 residues.

The gene calls are TRBV6-2 or TRBV6-3 and TRBJ1-2; D might be TRBD1 (5 bases). Germline V gene data show CDR1 as MNHEY and CDR2 as SVGEGT. The CDR3 is 14 amino acids. V was pared by 6 bases and J by 5 bases, with 16 bases between. The DNA of the CDR3 is TGTGCCAGCAGCCCCATTGGGGCCGAATATGGCTACACCTTC. Translating it yields CASSPIGAEYGYTF.

This chain joins TRBV28 and TRBJ2-3; 7 bases fit TRBD2. CDR1 is MDHEN and CDR2 is SYDVKM in the germline V gene. CDR3 size: 16 residues. Germline trimming cut 7 bases from V and 3 bases from J; bases unmatched to any gene: 13. This CDR3 is CASTGMSGRGTDTQYF. For the CDR3, the DNA is TGTGCCAGCACAGGGATGTCAGGGAGGGGAACAGATACGCAGTATTTT. The entire variable domain, with the rest obtained from reference TRBV28 and TRBJ2-3, is as follows: DVKVTQSSRYLVKRTGEKVFLECVQDMDHENMFWYRQDPGLGLRLIYFSYDVKMKEKGDIPEGYSVSREKKERFSLILESASTNQTSMYLCASTGMSGRGTDTQYFGPGTRLTVL.

As concerns this clonotype: Just one base apart from a much larger clone, this may be a read error. This rearrangement joins TRBV5-1 to TRBJ2-5, with unresolved D. The CDR3 is 12 residues long. Trimming removed 3 bases from V and 5 bases from J, with 8 bases in between. Germline CDR1 reads SGHRS; CDR2 reads YFSETQ. CDR3 sequence: CASSWASETQYF. The CDR3 DNA reads TGCGCCAGCAGCTGGGCGAGCGAGACCCAGTACTTC.

The table lists this clonotype with a few counts. This CDR3 reads CASRNIGVRAGEAFF. The CDR3 DNA reads as TGTGCCAGTAGAAATATCGGTGTCAGGGCCGGTGAAGCTTTCTTT. The rearrangement links TRBV19 to TRBJ1-1; possible D gene TRBD1, 5 bases. This CDR3 is built from 15 residues. Trimming took 6 bases from V and 7 from J, leaving 21 bases between them. Germline V gene sequence: CDR1 LNHDA, CDR2 SQIVND (reference sequence).

This clonotype has more than one count but fewer than ten. The chain combines TRBV18 with TRBJ2-5, with 12 bases aligning to TRBD2. This CDR3 spans 18 amino acids. The germline CDR1 and CDR2 sequences are KGHSH and LQKENI. Unmatched junction bases numbered 11, after V lost 1 base and J lost 5 bases. The CDR3 nucleotides are TGTGCCAGCTCACCACTCCATCAACTAGCGGGGGGCCAGGAGACCCAGTACTTC. This encodes CASSPLHQLAGGQETQYF.

The chain carries TRBV24-1 and TRBJ2-1, with D uncertain. The CDR3 has 13 residues. Trimming removed 2 bases at V and 5 bases at J, with 6 bases between. Germline CDR1 reads KGHDR; CDR2 reads SFDVKD. CDR3 DNA: TGTGCCACCAGTGATTCGATAGACAATGAGCAGTTCTTC. Protein product: CATSDSIDNEQFF.

CDR3 coding DNA: TGTGCCAGCAGTGAAGGCGGGGGCGTGGGGTATGGCTACACCTTC. Residues: CASSEGGGVGYGYTF. V usage is TRBV6-1 and J usage is TRBJ1-2; TRBD1 is a possible D gene (6 bases). Germline lookup yields CDR1 MNHNS and CDR2 SASEGT. The V gene lost 1 base and the J gene lost 5 bases, with 14 bases spanning the gap. This CDR3 is built from 15 residues.

This clonotype was seen a few times. In DNA, the CDR3 is TGCGCCACCAACACCGGGACAACTTATTACGAGCAGTACTTC. Translated: CATNTGTTYYEQYF. This rearrangement joins TRBV10-2 to TRBJ2-7, with a tentative D call TRBD1 (6 bases). CDR3 length: 14 residues. Per germline, CDR1 WSHSY and CDR2 SAAADI. V lost 10 bases to trimming and J lost 4 bases, with 20 bases between them.

This clonotype appeared a few times. The V call is TRBV6-2 or TRBV6-3, the J call TRBJ2-1; 14 bases map to TRBD2. Germline trimming cut 10 bases from V and 9 bases from J; bases unmatched to any gene: 20. From germline, CDR1 is MNHEY and CDR2 SVGEGT. The CDR3 has 18 residues. The CDR3 sequence: CANSMRRRLAGGISEQFF. CDR3 DNA: TGTGCCAACTCAATGAGAAGGAGACTAGCGGGAGGGATTTCTGAGCAGTTCTTC.

The chain uses TRBV6-2 or TRBV6-3 and TRBJ2-1, with 7 bases aligning to TRBD2. The CDR3 length is 13 residues. Looked up from germline, CDR1 is MNHEY and CDR2 is SVGEGT. With V trimmed by 6 bases and J by 8 bases, 7 bases remained unmatched. CDR3 sequence (DNA): TGTGCCAGCAGACACCAGCGGGATGATGAGCAGTTCTTC. Translated, it gives CASRHQRDDEQFF.

This clonotype has ten or more counts. The V call is TRBV27, the J call TRBJ2-1; TRBD1 agrees at 8 bases. V was pared by 3 bases and J by 9 bases, with 4 bases of the junction left unmatched. The CDR3 runs to 13 residues. Germline CDR1 MNHEY, CDR2 SMNVEV (reference sequence). The CDR3 here is CASSFGQGGEQFF. The CDR3 DNA reads as TGTGCCAGCAGTTTCGGACAGGGAGGTGAGCAGTTCTTC.

The gene calls are TRBV6-5 and TRBJ2-3; the match to TRBD2 covers 8 bases. The CDR3 sequence is 16 residues long. Trimming at V came to 6 bases and at J to 7 bases, leaving 15 bases not matched to a gene. Per the germline V gene, CDR1 is MNHEY and CDR2 is SVGAGI. This CDR3 is CASRRTAGAERNTQYF. In DNA, the CDR3 is TGTGCCAGCAGGAGAACAGCGGGGGCCGAACGCAATACGCAGTATTTT.